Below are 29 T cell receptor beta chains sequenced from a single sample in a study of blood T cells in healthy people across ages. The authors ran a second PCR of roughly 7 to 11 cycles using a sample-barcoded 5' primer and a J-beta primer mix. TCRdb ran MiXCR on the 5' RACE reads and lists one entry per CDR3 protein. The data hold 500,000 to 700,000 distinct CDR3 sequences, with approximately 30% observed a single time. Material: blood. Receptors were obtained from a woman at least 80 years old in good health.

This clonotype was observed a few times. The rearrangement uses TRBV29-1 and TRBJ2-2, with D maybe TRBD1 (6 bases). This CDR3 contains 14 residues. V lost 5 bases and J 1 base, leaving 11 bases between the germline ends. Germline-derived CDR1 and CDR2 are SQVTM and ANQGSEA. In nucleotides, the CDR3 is TGCAGCGTTCGAGGGGGTGGGAACACCGGGGAGCTGTTTTTT. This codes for CSVRGGGNTGELFF.

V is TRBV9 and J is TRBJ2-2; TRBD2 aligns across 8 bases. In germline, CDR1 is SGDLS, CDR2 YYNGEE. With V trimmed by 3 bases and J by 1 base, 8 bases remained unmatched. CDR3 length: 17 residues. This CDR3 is CASSASGRAWNTGELFF. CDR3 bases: TGTGCCAGCAGCGCTAGCGGGCGGGCATGGAACACCGGGGAGCTGTTTTTT.

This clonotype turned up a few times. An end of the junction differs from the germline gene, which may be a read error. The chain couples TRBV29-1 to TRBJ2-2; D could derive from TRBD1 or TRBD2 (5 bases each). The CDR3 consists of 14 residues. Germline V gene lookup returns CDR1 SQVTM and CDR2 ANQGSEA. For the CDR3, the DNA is TGCGGCGTTCAGAGGGGCCACGGAACCGGGGAGCTGTTTTTT. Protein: CGVQRGHGTGELFF.

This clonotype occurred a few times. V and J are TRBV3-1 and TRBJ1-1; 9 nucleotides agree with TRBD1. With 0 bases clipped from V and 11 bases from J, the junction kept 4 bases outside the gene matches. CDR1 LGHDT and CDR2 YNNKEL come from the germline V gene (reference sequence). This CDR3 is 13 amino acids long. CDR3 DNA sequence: TGTGCCAGCAGCCAAGATTGGGACAGGGATGCTTTCTTT. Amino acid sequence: CASSQDWDRDAFF.

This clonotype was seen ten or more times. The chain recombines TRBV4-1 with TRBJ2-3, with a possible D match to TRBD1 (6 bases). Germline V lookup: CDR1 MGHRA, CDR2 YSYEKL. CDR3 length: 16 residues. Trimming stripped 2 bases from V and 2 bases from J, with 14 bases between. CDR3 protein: CASSQQGSTLTDTQYF. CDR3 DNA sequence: TGCGCCAGCAGCCAACAGGGGTCCACCCTCACAGATACGCAGTATTTT.

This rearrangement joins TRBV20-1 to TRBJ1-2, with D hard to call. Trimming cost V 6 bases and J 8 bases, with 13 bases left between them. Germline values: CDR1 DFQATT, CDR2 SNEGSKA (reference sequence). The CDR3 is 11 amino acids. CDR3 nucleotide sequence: TGCAGTGCCGATATGCAGCGGGGCTACACCTTC. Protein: CSADMQRGYTF.

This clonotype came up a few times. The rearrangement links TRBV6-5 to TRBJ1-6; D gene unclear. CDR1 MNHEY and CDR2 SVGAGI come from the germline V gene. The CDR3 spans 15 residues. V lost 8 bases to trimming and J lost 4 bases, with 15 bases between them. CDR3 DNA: TGTGCCAGCGGGCCCCCCGCTTCATATAATTCACCCCTCCACTTT. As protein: CASGPPASYNSPLHF.

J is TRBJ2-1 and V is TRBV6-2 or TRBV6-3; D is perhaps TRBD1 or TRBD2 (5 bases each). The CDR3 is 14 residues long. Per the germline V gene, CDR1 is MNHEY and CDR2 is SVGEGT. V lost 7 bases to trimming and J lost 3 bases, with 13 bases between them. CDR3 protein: CASTSWDRYNEQFF. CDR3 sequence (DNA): TGTGCCAGCACCTCCTGGGACCGCTACAATGAGCAGTTCTTC.

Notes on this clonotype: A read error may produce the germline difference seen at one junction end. The CDR3 region has the DNA TGTGCCAGCAGATTGACTAGCGGGAGTGCAGATGCGCAGTATTTT. Translating gives CASRLTSGSADAQYF. The chain employs TRBV12-3 or TRBV12-4 and TRBJ2-3; TRBD2 aligns across 12 bases. CDR3 length equals 15 residues.

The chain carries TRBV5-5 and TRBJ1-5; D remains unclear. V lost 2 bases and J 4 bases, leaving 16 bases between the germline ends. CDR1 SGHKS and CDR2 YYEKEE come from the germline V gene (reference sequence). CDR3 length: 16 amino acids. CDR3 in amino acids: CASSFGIRVSNQPQHF. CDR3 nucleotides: TGTGCCAGCAGCTTTGGGATAAGGGTGTCGAATCAGCCCCAGCATTTT.

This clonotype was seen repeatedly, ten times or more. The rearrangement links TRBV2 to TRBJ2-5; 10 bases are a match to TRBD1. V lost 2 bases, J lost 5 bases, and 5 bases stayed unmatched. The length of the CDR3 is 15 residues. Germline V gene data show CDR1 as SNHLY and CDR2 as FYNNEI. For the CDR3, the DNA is TGTGCCAGCAGTGAACGACAGGGGGCAAGGGAGACCCAGTACTTC. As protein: CASSERQGARETQYF.

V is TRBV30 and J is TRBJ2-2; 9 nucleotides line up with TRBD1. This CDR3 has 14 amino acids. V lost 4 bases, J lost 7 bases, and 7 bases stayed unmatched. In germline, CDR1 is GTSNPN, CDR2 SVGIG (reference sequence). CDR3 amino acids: CAWNRNRGHGELFF. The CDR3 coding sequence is TGTGCCTGGAATCGGAACAGGGGGCACGGGGAGCTGTTTTTT.

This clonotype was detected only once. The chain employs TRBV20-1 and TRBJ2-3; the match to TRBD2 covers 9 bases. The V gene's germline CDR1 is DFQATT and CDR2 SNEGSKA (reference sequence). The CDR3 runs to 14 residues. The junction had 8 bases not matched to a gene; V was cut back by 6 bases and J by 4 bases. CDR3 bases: TGCAGTGCAACCCTAGCGGGGAAACCAGATACGCAGTATTTT. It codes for CSATLAGKPDTQYF.

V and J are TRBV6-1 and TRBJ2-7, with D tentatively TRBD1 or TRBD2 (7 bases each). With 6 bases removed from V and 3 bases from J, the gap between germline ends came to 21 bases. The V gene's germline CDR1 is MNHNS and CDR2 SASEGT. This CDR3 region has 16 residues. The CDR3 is CASSVYYRGGSYEQYF. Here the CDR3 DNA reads TGTGCCAGCAGCGTATATTACAGGGGAGGGAGCTACGAGCAGTACTTC.

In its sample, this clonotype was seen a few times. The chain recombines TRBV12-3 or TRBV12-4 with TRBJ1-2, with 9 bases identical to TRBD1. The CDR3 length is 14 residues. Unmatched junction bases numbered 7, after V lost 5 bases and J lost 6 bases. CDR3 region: CASSDTGGRDGYTF. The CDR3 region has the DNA TGTGCCAGCAGTGACACAGGGGGCAGGGATGGCTACACCTTC.

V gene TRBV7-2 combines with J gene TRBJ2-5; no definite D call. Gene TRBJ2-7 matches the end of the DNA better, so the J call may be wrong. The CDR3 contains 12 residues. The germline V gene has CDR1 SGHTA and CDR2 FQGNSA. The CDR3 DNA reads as TGTGCCAGCAGCCCCAACCCCTACGAGCAGTACTTC. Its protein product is CASSPNPYEQYF.

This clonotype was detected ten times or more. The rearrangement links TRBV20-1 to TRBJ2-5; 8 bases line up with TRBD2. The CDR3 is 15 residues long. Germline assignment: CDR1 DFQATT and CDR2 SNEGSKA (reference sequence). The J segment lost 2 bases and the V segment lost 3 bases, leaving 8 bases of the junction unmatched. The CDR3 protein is CSARTGGLLQETQYF. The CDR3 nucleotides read TGCAGTGCTAGGACGGGGGGGCTTTTGCAAGAGACCCAGTACTTC.

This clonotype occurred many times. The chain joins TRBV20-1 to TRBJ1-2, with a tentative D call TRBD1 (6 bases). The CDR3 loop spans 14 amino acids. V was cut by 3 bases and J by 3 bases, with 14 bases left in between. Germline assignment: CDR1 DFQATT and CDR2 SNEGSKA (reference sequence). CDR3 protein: CSASGQGTDYGYTF. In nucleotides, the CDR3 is TGCAGTGCTAGCGGGCAGGGGACCGACTATGGCTACACCTTC.

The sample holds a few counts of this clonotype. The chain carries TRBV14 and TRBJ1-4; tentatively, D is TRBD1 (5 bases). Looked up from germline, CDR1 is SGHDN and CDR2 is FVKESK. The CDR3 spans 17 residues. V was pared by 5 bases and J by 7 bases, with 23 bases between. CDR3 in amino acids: CASSERGGPGGREKLFF. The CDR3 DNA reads TGTGCCAGCAGCGAAAGGGGCGGCCCGGGTGGACGTGAAAAACTGTTTTTT.

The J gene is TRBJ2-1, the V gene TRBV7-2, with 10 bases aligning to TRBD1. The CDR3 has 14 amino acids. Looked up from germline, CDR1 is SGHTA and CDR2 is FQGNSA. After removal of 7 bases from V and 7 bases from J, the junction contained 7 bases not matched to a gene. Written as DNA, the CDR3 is TGTGCCAGCATGCGGACAGGGGGGAAAAATGAGCAGTTCTTC. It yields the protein CASMRTGGKNEQFF.

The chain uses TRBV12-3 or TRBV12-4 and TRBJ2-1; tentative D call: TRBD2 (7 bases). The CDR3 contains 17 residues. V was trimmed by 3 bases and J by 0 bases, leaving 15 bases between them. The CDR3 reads CASSLGGGPSSYNEQFF. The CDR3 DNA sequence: TGTGCCAGCAGTTTGGGAGGGGGACCGAGCTCCTACAATGAGCAGTTCTTC.

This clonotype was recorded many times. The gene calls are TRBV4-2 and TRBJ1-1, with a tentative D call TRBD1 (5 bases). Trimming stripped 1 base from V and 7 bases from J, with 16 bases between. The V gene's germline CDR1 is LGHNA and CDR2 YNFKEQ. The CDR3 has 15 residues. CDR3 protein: CASSQAGGGAGEAFF. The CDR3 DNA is TGTGCCAGCAGCCAAGCGGGCGGGGGAGCCGGTGAAGCTTTCTTT.

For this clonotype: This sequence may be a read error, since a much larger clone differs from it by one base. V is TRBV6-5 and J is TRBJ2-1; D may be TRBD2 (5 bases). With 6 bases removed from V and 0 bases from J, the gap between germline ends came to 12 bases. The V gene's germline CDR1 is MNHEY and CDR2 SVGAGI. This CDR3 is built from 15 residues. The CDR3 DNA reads TGTGCCAGCAGGCTGGACTGGAGCTCCTACAATGAGCAGTTCTTC. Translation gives CASRLDWSSYNEQFF.

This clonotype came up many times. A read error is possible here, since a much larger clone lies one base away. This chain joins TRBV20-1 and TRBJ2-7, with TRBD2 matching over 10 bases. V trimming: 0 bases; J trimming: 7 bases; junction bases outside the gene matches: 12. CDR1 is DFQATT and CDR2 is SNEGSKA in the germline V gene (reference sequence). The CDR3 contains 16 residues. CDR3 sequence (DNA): TGCAGTGCTAGAGACCCTAGCGGGGGCATTGTCTATGAGCAGTACTTC. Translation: CSARDPSGGIVYEQYF.

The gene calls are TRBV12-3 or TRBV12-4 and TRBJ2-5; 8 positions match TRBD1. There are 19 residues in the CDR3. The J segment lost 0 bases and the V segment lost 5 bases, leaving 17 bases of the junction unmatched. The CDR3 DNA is TGTGCCAGCAGTCTCAAAACAGGGGGTTACAAAGCGGACCAAGAGACCCAGTACTTC. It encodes CASSLKTGGYKADQETQYF.

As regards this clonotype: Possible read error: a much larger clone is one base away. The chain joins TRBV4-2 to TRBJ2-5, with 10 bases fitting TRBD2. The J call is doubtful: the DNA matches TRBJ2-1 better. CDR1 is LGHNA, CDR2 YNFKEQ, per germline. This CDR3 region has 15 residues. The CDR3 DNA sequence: TGTGCCAGCAGCCCAGCGGGGGGGTACCAAGAGACCCAGTTCTTC. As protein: CASSPAGGYQETQFF.

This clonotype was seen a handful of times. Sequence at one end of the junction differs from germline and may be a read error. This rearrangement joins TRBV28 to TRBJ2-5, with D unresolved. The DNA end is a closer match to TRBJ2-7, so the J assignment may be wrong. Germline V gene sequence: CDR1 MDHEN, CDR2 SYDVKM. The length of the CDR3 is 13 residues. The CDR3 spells CAGSLQNRYEQYF. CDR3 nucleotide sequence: TGTGCCGGCAGTTTACAGAATCGCTACGAGCAGTACTTC.

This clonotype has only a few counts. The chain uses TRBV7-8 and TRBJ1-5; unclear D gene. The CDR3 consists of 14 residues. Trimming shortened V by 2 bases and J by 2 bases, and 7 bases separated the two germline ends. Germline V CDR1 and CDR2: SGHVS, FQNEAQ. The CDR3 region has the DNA TGTGCCAGCAGCTTAAAGGTTCGCAATCAGCCCCAGCATTTT. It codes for CASSLKVRNQPQHF.

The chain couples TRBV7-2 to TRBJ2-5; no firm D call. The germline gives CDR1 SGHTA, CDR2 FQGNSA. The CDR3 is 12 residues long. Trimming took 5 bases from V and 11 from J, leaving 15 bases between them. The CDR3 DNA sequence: TGTGCCAGCAGCGCCGGATTAATTAAGCAGTACTTC. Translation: CASSAGLIKQYF.